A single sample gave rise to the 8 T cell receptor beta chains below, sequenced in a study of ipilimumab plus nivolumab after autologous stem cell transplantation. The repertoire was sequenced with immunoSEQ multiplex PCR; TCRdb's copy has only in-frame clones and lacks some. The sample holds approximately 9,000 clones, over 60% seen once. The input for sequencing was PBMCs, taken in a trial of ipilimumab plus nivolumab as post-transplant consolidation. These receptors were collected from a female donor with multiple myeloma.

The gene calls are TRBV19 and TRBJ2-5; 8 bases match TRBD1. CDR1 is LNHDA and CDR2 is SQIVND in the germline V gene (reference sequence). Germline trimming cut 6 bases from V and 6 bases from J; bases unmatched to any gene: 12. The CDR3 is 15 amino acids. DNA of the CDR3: TGTGCCAGTAGCCGGGGACAGGACCAGTCGAAGACCCAGTACTTC. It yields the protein CASSRGQDQSKTQYF. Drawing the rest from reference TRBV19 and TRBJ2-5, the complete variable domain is DGGITQSPKYLFRKEGQNVTLSCEQNLNHDAMYWYRQDPGQGLRLIYYSQIVNDFQKGDIAEGYSVSREKKESFPLTVTSAQKNPTAFYLCASSRGQDQSKTQYFGPGTRLLVL.

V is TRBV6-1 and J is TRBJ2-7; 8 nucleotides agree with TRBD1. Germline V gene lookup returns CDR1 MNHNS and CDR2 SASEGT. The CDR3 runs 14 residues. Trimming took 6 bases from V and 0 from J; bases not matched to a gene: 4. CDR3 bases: TGTGCCAGCAGGCCGGGACAGGTCTCCTACGAGCAGTACTTC. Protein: CASRPGQVSYEQYF.

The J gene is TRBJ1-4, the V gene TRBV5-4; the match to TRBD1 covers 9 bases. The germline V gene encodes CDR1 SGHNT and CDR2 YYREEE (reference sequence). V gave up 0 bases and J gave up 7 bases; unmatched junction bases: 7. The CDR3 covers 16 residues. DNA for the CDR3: TGTGCCAGCAGCTTGGGGAACAGGGGGCAAGGTGAAAAACTGTTTTTT. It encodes CASSLGNRGQGEKLFF.

The CDR3 coding sequence is TGTGCCAGCAGCGTAGCCGCTAGCGGGGTCACCTACGAGCAGTACTTC. Its translation: CASSVAASGVTYEQYF. The chain employs TRBV9 and TRBJ2-7, with 9 bases lining up with TRBD2. The CDR3 loop spans 16 amino acids. The germline V gene has CDR1 SGDLS and CDR2 YYNGEE. Trimming cost V 0 bases and J 2 bases; bases outside gene matches: 6.

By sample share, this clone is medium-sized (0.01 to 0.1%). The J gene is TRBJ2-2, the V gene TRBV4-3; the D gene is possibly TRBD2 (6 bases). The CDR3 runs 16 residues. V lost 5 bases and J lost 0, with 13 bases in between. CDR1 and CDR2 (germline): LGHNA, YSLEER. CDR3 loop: CASSIRLVANTGELFF. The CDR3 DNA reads TGCGCCAGCAGCATCCGACTAGTCGCGAACACCGGGGAGCTGTTTTTT.

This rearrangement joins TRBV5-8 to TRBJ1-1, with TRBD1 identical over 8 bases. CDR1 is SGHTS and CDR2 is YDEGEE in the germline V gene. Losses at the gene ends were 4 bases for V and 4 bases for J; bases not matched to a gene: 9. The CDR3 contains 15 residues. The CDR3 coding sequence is TGTGCCAGCAGCAGATTCGGACAGGGTTTCACTGAAGCTTTCTTT. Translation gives CASSRFGQGFTEAFF. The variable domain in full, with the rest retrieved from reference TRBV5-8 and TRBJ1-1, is EAGVTQSPTHLIKTRGQQATLRCSPISGHTSVYWYQQALGLGLQFLLWYDEGEERNRGNFPPRFSGRQFPNYSSELNVNALELEDSALYLCASSRFGQGFTEAFFGQGTRLTVV.

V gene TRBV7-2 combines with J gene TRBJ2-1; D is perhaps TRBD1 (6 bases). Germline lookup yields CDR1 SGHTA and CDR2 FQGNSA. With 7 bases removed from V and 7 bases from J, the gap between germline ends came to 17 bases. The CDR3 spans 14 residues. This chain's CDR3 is CASTQGQGRNEQFF. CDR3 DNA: TGTGCCAGCACCCAAGGGCAGGGGAGAAATGAGCAGTTCTTC.

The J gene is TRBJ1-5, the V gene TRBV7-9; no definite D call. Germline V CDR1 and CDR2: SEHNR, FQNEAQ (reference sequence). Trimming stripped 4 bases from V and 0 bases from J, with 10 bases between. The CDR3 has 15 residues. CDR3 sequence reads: CASSSGLDSNQPQHF. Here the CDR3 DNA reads TGTGCCAGCAGCTCTGGTCTGGATAGCAATCAGCCCCAGCATTTT.